This T cell receptor (beta chain) was observed in a study of T cells after posttransplantation cyclophosphamide. General study results and limits: Recipient CMV seropositivity and CMV reactivation strongly tracked TRB clonality. TRB overlap between skin or GI tissue T cells and blood was limited. Donor CD8+ memory clones often dominated recipient blood repertoires at later times.

Sampled 1 year posttransplant, controls received myeloablative marrow transplants, methotrexate and a calcineurin inhibitor. The repertoire was sequenced with immunoSEQ multiplex PCR; TCRdb's copy has only in-frame clones and lacks some. Among roughly 14,000 clones, about four fifths were seen once, and the ten largest hold around 5%. This clone was detected once. The antigen remains unidentified. This CDR3 is built from 16 residues. The germline gives CDR1 LGHNA, CDR2 YNFKEQ. The germline V and J ends were trimmed by 5 bases and 8 bases, with 19 bases remaining between them. The clonotype originates from a young adult male patient who received an allogeneic stem cell transplant from a related donor, was CMV-positive, and had no GVHD. Part of the T cells may come from the graft donor. Sample: PBMCs, taken 371 days after allogeneic stem cell transplant with calcineurin inhibitor and methotrexate. The chain carries TRBV4-2 and TRBJ1-6, with TRBD1 as a possible D gene (5 bases). The CDR3 sequence: CASSTRVSGLDSPLHF. CDR3 in DNA: TGTGCCAGCAGCACCAGGGTCTCAGGGTTAGATTCACCCCTCCACTTT.